Shown below are 26 T cell receptor beta chains from a single sample sequenced in a study of blood T cell repertoires in COVID-19. Measured with immunoSEQ multiplex PCR; TCRdb has only the in-frame clones, and not every one. The table has approximately 40,000 clones, approximately 91% seen once. Sequencing used peripheral blood. These receptors were collected from a human donor in a cohort sampled during active COVID-19.

The chain is built from TRBV6-6 and TRBJ1-4; possible D gene TRBD1, 5 bases. Germline V gene sequence: CDR1 MNHNY, CDR2 SVGAGI (reference sequence). V dropped 6 bases and J dropped 8 bases, with 13 bases sitting between them. The CDR3 is made up of 13 amino acids. The CDR3 DNA reads as TGTGCCAGCAGCGGTCCGGCAGGGGAAAAACTGTTTTTT. Its protein is CASSGPAGEKLFF.

The gene calls are TRBV6-4 and TRBJ1-2, with 7 bases that match TRBD1. Losses at the gene ends were 4 bases for V and 8 bases for J; bases not matched to a gene: 10. Germline loops: CDR1 MRHNA, CDR2 SNTAGT. The CDR3 totals 14 residues. The CDR3 loop is CASSGGTVEGGYTF. In DNA form, the CDR3 reads TGTGCCAGCAGTGGTGGGACAGTGGAGGGGGGCTACACCTTC.

The genes are TRBV27 and TRBJ2-1; 9 nucleotides agree with TRBD1. This CDR3 is built from 17 residues. V dropped 3 bases and J dropped 2; count of bases not matched to a gene: 8. In germline, CDR1 is MNHEY, CDR2 SMNVEV (reference sequence). Here the CDR3 DNA reads TGTGCCAGCAGTTTCCCAACAGGGGGCAATACCTACAATGAGCAGTTCTTC. As protein: CASSFPTGGNTYNEQFF.

DNA of the CDR3: TGTGCCAGCAGCGTAGGAGATAGCGGGCAGTACCAAGAGACCCAGTACTTC. Translation: CASSVGDSGQYQETQYF. The chain combines TRBV9 with TRBJ2-5; 7 bases fit TRBD2. This CDR3 contains 17 residues. Germline loops: CDR1 SGDLS, CDR2 YYNGEE. With V trimmed by 0 bases and J by 0 bases, 8 bases remained unmatched.

This chain links TRBV19 with TRBJ1-2; the D is unclear. Per germline, CDR1 LNHDA and CDR2 SQIVND (reference sequence). The CDR3 loop spans 17 amino acids. Trimming pared 0 bases from V and 0 bases from J, leaving 14 bases between. CDR3 coding DNA: TGTGCCAGTAGTATAGATCGGAGGGCGGATTCTAACTATGGCTACACCTTC. Translation gives CASSIDRRADSNYGYTF.

This chain links TRBV6-5 with TRBJ2-5, with 12 nucleotides matching TRBD2. CDR3 size: 15 residues. The ends lost 6 bases at V and 5 bases at J; junction bases unmatched: 7. Germline loops: CDR1 MNHEY, CDR2 SVGAGI. The CDR3 DNA reads as TGTGCCAGCAGCTCTAGCGGGGGGGCTGGGGAGACCCAGTACTTC. Protein sequence: CASSSSGGAGETQYF.

V and J are TRBV3-1 (or the pseudogene TRBV3-2) and TRBJ2-5; TRBD2 matches at 13 bases. The ends lost 4 bases at V and 4 bases at J; junction bases unmatched: 12. Germline V gene lookup returns CDR1 LGHDT and CDR2 YNNKEL (reference sequence). The CDR3 extends over 18 amino acids. The CDR3 here is CASSRTSGGLVLSETQYF. CDR3 in DNA: TGTGCCAGCAGCCGGACTAGCGGGGGACTCGTACTCTCAGAGACCCAGTACTTC.

V usage is TRBV13 and J usage is TRBJ2-7; D uncertain. This CDR3 has 14 residues. V was clipped by 1 base and J by 2 bases, with 9 bases between them. Looked up from germline, CDR1 is PRHDT and CDR2 is FYEKMQ (reference sequence). The CDR3 region has the DNA TGTGCCAGCAGCTTAGTGGCCAGGACCTACGAGCAGTACTTC. It specifies CASSLVARTYEQYF.

The CDR3 nucleotides are TGTGCCAGCAGTTTAAGCGGGGTTCTAATGGGGTTCTTC. Encoded protein: CASSLSGVLMGFF. The chain is built from TRBV6-6 and TRBJ2-1; 7 bases line up with TRBD2. Germline V CDR1 and CDR2: MNHNY, SVGAGI (reference sequence). Losses at the gene ends were 4 bases for V and 15 bases for J; bases not matched to a gene: 12. This CDR3 contains 13 residues.

V gene TRBV9 combines with J gene TRBJ1-4, with 10 bases matching TRBD1. The CDR3 runs 15 residues. Germline CDR1 is SGDLS and CDR2 is YYNGEE. V shed 4 bases, J shed 5 bases, and the junction held 5 bases outside the gene matches. The CDR3 DNA reads TGTGCCAGCAGCTCCCGGACAGGGGGGAATGAAAAACTGTTTTTT. It encodes CASSSRTGGNEKLFF.

The V gene is TRBV5-4, the J gene TRBJ2-1, with TRBD2 identical over 7 bases. Unmatched junction bases numbered 7, after V lost 4 bases and J lost 3 bases. Germline V gene lookup returns CDR1 SGHNT and CDR2 YYREEE (reference sequence). The CDR3 totals 15 residues. CDR3 DNA: TGTGCCAGCAGCCCTTTAGCGGGCCTCTACAATGAGCAGTTCTTC. It specifies CASSPLAGLYNEQFF. The complete variable domain, with remaining parts taken from reference TRBV5-4 and TRBJ2-1, reads ETGVTQSPTHLIKTRGQQVTLRCSSQSGHNTVSWYQQALGQGPQFIFQYYREEENGRGNFPPRFSGLQFPNYSSELNVNALELDDSALYLCASSPLAGLYNEQFFGPGTRLTVL.

The chain combines TRBV6-6 with TRBJ2-7; possibly TRBD1 for D (5 bases). V was shortened by 0 bases and J by 3 bases, with 12 bases between the two germline ends. From germline, CDR1 is MNHNY and CDR2 SVGAGI (reference sequence). The length of the CDR3 is 15 residues. CDR3 in DNA: TGTGCCAGCAGTTACTCTCAGGGTTACGACTACGAGCAGTACTTC. This gives the protein CASSYSQGYDYEQYF.

The V call is TRBV19, the J call TRBJ2-5, with 13 nucleotides matching TRBD2. Germline CDR1 and CDR2: LNHDA and SQIVND (reference sequence). This CDR3 region has 14 residues. The J segment lost 7 bases and the V segment lost 8 bases, leaving 7 bases of the junction unmatched. The CDR3 loop is CASRTSGGWGTQYF. CDR3 nucleotides: TGTGCCAGTCGGACTAGCGGGGGTTGGGGGACCCAGTACTTC.

The chain employs TRBV4-1 and TRBJ1-2, with 7 bases that match TRBD1. Germline CDR1 reads MGHRA; CDR2 reads YSYEKL. V gave up 0 bases and J gave up 4 bases; unmatched junction bases: 2. There are 14 residues in the CDR3. The CDR3 coding sequence is TGCGCCAGCAGCCAAGAGCAGGGGGGCTATGGCTACACCTTC. Translated, it gives CASSQEQGGYGYTF.

J is TRBJ2-3 and V is TRBV6-1, with D perhaps matching TRBD1 (6 bases). This CDR3 comprises 15 residues. The V gene lost 0 bases and the J gene lost 4 bases, with 11 bases spanning the gap. The V gene's germline CDR1 is MNHNS and CDR2 SASEGT. DNA of the CDR3: TGTGCCAGCAGTGAAGCGGGGGCAGGGGCAGATACGCAGTATTTT. Amino acid sequence: CASSEAGAGADTQYF.

V gene TRBV28 combines with J gene TRBJ1-2, with a weak D call TRBD1 (6 bases). The germline gives CDR1 MDHEN, CDR2 SYDVKM. The length of the CDR3 is 14 residues. Trimming shortened V by 2 bases and J by 3 bases, and 10 bases separated the two germline ends. CDR3 amino acids: CASSLTQGHYGYTF. For the CDR3, the DNA is TGTGCCAGCAGTTTAACGCAGGGGCACTATGGCTACACCTTC.

The chain has TRBV4-2 and TRBJ1-3, with D perhaps TRBD1 (6 bases). V was pared by 4 bases and J by 9 bases, with 31 bases between. CDR1 is LGHNA, CDR2 YNFKEQ, per germline. This CDR3 contains 19 residues. The CDR3 sequence: CASSRKVGGQSLSGSTIYF. CDR3 DNA: TGTGCCAGCAGCCGAAAGGTGGGTGGACAGAGCCTCTCAGGTTCCACCATATATTTT.

This rearrangement joins TRBV24-1 to TRBJ2-2, with a tentative D call TRBD2 (5 bases). The CDR3 runs to 14 residues. The V and J ends lost 3 bases and 8 bases respectively, with 12 bases between them. Germline lookup yields CDR1 KGHDR and CDR2 SFDVKD. Written as DNA, the CDR3 is TGTGCCACCAGTGATCCCCGGGAACGGGGGGAGCTGTTTTTT. This encodes CATSDPRERGELFF.

The rearrangement uses TRBV12-3 or TRBV12-4 and TRBJ1-6; D is ambiguous. This CDR3 is 12 amino acids long. The germline V and J ends were trimmed by 2 bases and 7 bases, with 3 bases remaining between them. The CDR3: CASSLQNSPLHF. The CDR3 DNA reads TGTGCCAGCAGTTTACAGAATTCACCCCTCCACTTT.

This rearrangement joins TRBV12-3 or TRBV12-4 to TRBJ1-6; 7 nucleotides line up with TRBD1. V was pared by 9 bases and J by 6 bases, with 5 bases of the junction left unmatched. The CDR3 runs 13 residues. The CDR3 DNA reads as TGTGCCAGGAGGGGGCTCGGTAATTCACCCCTCCACTTT. Translation gives CARRGLGNSPLHF.

J is TRBJ2-2 and V is TRBV5-6; 8 bases align to TRBD2. Germline CDR1 SGHDT, CDR2 YYEEEE. Germline trimming cut 3 bases from V and 4 bases from J; bases unmatched to any gene: 5. This CDR3 region has 15 residues. CDR3 residues: CASSWSGGSTGELFF. The CDR3 DNA sequence: TGTGCCAGCAGCTGGAGCGGGGGCAGCACCGGGGAGCTGTTTTTT.

This clone was picked up one time. V and J are TRBV27 and TRBJ1-6; 11 nucleotides match TRBD1. This CDR3 has 16 residues. CDR1 MNHEY and CDR2 SMNVEV come from the germline V gene (reference sequence). Trimming removed 8 bases from V and 8 bases from J; junction bases left unmatched: 11. CDR3 nucleotide sequence: TGTGCCAGCTCCTCTGGTTGGGGACAGGGGGATTCACCCCTCCACTTT. Translating it yields CASSSGWGQGDSPLHF.

The rearrangement uses TRBV7-9 and TRBJ2-5; 8 nucleotides match TRBD2. With V trimmed by 0 bases and J by 5 bases, 5 bases remained unmatched. The V gene's germline CDR1 is SEHNR and CDR2 FQNEAQ (reference sequence). This CDR3 is built from 15 residues. The CDR3 region is CASSLARGLEETQYF. The DNA of the CDR3 is TGTGCCAGCAGCTTAGCGAGGGGACTAGAGGAGACCCAGTACTTC.

CDR3 DNA sequence: TGTGCCAGCAGTCTCGGGGGGGCTGACGAGCAGTACTTC. This translates into CASSLGGADEQYF. V is TRBV14 and J is TRBJ2-7; 8 positions match TRBD2. Germline V CDR1 and CDR2: SGHDN, FVKESK. V shed 6 bases, J shed 5 bases, and the junction held 6 bases outside the gene matches. The CDR3 has 13 amino acids.

This rearrangement joins TRBV6-1 to TRBJ1-6; weak D call: TRBD1 (6 bases). The V gene lost 2 bases and the J gene lost 7 bases, with 6 bases spanning the gap. Per the germline V gene, CDR1 is MNHNS and CDR2 is SASEGT. The CDR3 runs 13 residues. As DNA, the CDR3 is TGTGCCAGCAGTGAACAGGGGAATTCACCCCTCCACTTT. This codes for CASSEQGNSPLHF.

This rearrangement joins TRBV5-4 to TRBJ2-5; TRBD1 matches 7 bases. The V and J ends lost 4 bases and 4 bases, in that order; junction bases with no gene match: 7. This CDR3 is 14 amino acids long. Germline-derived CDR1 and CDR2 are SGHNT and YYREEE (reference sequence). This chain's CDR3 is CASSANRGSETQYF. CDR3 DNA sequence: TGTGCCAGCAGCGCCAACAGGGGTTCAGAGACCCAGTACTTC.